The TCR beta chain described here comes from a study of T cell responses to AZD1222 COVID-19 vaccine. The table came from immunoSEQ multiplex PCR; TCRdb's copy has only in-frame clones and leaves some out. Of some 150,000 clones in the sample, 85% to 95% were seen once. Germline trimming cut 6 bases from V and 8 bases from J; bases unmatched to any gene: 6. The CDR3 sequence is 13 residues long. The sample here was peripheral blood, taken on day 0 of AZD1222 vaccination. This receptor was taken from an adult in good health. The chain joins TRBV12-3 or TRBV12-4 to TRBJ1-4; TRBD1 matches at 7 bases. CDR3 sequence (DNA): TGTGCCAGCAGCCTTCGACAGGGAGAAAAACTGTTTTTT. Translating gives CASSLRQGEKLFF.